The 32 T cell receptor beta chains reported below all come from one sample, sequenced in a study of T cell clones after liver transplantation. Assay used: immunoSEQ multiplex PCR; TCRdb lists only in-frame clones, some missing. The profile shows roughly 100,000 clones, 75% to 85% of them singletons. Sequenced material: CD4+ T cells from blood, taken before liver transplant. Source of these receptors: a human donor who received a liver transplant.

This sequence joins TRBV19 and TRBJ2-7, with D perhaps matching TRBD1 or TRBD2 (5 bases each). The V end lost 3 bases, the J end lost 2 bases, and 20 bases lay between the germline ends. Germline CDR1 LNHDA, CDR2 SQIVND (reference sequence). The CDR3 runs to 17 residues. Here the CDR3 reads CASSIRGPSQPPYEQYF. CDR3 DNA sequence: TGTGCCAGTAGTATTCGGGGACCTAGCCAGCCCCCCTACGAGCAGTACTTC.

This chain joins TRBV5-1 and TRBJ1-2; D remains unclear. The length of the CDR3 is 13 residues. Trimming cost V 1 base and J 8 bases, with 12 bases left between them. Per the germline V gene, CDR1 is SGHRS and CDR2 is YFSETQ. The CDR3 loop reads CASSLTGERGYTF. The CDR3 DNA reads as TGCGCCAGCAGCTTGACCGGGGAACGGGGCTACACCTTC.

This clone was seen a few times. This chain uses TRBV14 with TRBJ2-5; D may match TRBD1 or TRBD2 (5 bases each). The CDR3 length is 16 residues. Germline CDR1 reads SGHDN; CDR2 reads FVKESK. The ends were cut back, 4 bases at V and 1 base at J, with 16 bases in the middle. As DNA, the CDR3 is TGTGCCAGCAGCCGGAGACCGGGACGGAGCCAAGAGACCCAGTACTTC. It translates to CASSRRPGRSQETQYF.

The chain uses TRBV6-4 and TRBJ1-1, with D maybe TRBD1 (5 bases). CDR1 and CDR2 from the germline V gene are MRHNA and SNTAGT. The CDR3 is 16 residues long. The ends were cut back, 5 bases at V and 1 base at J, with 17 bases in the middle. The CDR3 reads CASSPQPRARNTEAFF. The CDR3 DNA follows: TGTGCCAGCAGTCCACAACCCAGGGCGCGGAACACTGAAGCTTTCTTT.

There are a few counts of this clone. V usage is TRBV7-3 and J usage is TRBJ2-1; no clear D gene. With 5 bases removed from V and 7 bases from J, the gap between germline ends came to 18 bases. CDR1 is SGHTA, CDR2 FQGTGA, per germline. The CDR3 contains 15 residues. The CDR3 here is CASSPTRAQGNEQFF. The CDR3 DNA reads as TGTGCCAGCAGCCCAACTCGGGCCCAAGGGAATGAGCAGTTCTTC. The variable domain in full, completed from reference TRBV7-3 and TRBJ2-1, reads GAGVSQTPSNKVTEKGKYVELRCDPISGHTALYWYRQSLGQGPEFLIYFQGTGAADDSGLPNDRFFAVRPEGSVSTLKIQRTERGDSAVYLCASSPTRAQGNEQFFGPGTRLTVL.

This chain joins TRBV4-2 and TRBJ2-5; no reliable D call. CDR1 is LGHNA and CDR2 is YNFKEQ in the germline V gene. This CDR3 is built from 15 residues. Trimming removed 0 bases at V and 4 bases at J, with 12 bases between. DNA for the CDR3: TGTGCCAGCAGCCAAGATCATACTGAATTAGAGACCCAGTACTTC. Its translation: CASSQDHTELETQYF.

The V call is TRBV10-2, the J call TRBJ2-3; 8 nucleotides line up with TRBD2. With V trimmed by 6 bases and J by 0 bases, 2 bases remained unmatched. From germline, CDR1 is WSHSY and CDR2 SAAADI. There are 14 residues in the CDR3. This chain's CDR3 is CASRAGGSTDTQYF. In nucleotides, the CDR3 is TGCGCCAGCAGGGCGGGGGGTAGCACAGATACGCAGTATTTT.

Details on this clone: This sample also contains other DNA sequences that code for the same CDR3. For the CDR3, the DNA is TGTGCCAGCAGCTTATCCGGTGTTTTAGCCAAAAACATTCAGTACTTC. Its protein product is CASSLSGVLAKNIQYF. This chain uses TRBV7-2 with TRBJ2-4; D gene unclear. In germline, CDR1 is SGHTA, CDR2 FQGNSA. This CDR3 is 16 amino acids long. Trimming shortened V by 2 bases and J by 0 bases, and 11 bases separated the two germline ends.

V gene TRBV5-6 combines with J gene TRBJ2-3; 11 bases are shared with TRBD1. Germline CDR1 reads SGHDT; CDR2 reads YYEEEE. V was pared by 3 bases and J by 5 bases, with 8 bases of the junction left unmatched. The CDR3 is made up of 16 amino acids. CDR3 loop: CASSSDRGRGLDTQYF. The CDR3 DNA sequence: TGTGCCAGCAGCTCGGACAGGGGGCGAGGGCTAGATACGCAGTATTTT.

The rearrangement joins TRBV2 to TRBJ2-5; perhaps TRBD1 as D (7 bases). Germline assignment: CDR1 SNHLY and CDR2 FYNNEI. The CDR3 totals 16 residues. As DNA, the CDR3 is TGTGCTTCAAGGGGGCAGGGACAAAGTGGGAGGGAGACCCAGTACTTC. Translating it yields CASRGQGQSGRETQYF.

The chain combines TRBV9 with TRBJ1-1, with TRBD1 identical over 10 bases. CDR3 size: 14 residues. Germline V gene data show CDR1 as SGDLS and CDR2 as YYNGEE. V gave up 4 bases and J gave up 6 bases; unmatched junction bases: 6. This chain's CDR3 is CASSLSGQGAEAFF. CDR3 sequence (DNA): TGTGCCAGCAGCCTTTCCGGACAGGGGGCTGAAGCTTTCTTT.

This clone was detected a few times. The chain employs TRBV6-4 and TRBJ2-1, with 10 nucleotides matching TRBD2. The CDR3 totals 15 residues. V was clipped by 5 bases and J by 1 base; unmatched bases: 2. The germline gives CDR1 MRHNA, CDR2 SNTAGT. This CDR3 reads CASSPSGSSYNEQFF. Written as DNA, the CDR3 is TGTGCCAGCAGTCCTAGCGGGAGTTCCTACAATGAGCAGTTCTTC.

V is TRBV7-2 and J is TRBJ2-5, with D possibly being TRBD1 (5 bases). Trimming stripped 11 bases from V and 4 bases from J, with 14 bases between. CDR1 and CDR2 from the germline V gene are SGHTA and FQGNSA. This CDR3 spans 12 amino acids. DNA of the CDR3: TGTGCCTACCGCCCAGGGCTAGAGACCCAGTACTTC. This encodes CAYRPGLETQYF.

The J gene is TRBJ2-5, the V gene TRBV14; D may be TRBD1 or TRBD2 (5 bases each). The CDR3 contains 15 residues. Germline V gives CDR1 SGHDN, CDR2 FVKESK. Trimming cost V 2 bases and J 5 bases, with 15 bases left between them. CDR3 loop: CASSQPGAGRETQYF. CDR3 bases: TGTGCCAGCAGCCAACCCGGGGCTGGTCGGGAGACCCAGTACTTC.

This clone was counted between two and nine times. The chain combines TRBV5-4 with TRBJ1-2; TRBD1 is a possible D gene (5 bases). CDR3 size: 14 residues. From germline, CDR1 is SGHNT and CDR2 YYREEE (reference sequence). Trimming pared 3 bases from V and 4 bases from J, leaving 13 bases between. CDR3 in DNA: TGTGCCAGCAGCTCAGTTCGGGGCATCTATGGCTACACCTTC. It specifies CASSSVRGIYGYTF.

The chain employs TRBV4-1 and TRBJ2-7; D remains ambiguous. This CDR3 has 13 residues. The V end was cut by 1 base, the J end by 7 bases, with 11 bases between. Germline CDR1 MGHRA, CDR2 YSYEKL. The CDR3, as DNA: TGCGCCAGCAGCCAAGGCAGGCTGGGAGAGCAGTACTTC. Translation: CASSQGRLGEQYF.

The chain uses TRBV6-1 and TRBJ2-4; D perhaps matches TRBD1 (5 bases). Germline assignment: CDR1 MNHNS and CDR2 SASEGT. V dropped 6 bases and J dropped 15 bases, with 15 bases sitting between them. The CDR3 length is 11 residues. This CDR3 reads CASREQVFLYF. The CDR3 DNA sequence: TGTGCCAGCAGAGAACAGGTATTTTTGTACTTC.

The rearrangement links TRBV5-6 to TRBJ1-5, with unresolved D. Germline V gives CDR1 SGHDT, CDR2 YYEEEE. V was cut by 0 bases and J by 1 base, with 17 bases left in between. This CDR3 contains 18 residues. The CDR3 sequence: CASSLAGGQDQSNQPQHF. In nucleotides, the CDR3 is TGTGCCAGCAGCTTGGCCGGAGGGCAGGACCAAAGCAATCAGCCCCAGCATTTT.

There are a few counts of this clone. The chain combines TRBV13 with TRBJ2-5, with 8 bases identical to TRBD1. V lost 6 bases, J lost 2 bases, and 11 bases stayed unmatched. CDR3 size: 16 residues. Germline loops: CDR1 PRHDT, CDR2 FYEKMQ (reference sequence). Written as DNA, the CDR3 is TGTGCCAGCAGTGACAGCAGGGGGCTCGGGCAAGAGACCCAGTACTTC. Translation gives CASSDSRGLGQETQYF.

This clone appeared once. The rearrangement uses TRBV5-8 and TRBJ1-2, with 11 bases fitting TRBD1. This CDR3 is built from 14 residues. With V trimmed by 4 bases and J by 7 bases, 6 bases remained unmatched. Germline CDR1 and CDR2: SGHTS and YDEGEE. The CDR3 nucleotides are TGTGCCAGCAGCCCGGACAGGGGGCTGGGTGGCTACACCTTC. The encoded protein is CASSPDRGLGGYTF. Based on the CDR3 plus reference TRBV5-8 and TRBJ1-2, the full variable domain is EAGVTQSPTHLIKTRGQQATLRCSPISGHTSVYWYQQALGLGLQFLLWYDEGEERNRGNFPPRFSGRQFPNYSSELNVNALELEDSALYLCASSPDRGLGGYTFGSGTRLTVV.

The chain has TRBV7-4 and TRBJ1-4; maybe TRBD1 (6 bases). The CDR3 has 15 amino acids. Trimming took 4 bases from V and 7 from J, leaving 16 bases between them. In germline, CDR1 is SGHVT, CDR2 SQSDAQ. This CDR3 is CASSSDLKGGEKLFF. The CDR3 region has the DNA TGTGCCAGCAGCTCCGACCTGAAGGGGGGTGAAAAACTGTTTTTT.

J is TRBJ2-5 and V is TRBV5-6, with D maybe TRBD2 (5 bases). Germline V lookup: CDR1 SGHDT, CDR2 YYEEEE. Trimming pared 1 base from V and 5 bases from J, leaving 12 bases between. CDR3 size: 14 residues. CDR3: CASSLWVQRETQYF. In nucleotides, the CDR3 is TGTGCCAGCAGCTTGTGGGTCCAGCGGGAGACCCAGTACTTC.

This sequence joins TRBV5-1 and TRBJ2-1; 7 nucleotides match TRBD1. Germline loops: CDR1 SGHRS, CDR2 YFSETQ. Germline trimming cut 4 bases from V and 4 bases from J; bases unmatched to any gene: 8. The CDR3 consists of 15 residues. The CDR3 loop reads CASSRDSDTYNEQFF. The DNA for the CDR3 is TGCGCCAGCAGCCGGGACAGCGATACTTACAATGAGCAGTTCTTC.

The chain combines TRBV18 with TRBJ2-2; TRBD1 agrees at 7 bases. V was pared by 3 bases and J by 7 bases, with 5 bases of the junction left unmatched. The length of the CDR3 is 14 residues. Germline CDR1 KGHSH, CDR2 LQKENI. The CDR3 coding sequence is TGTGCCAGCTCACCGGGACAGCTACTCGGGGAGCTGTTTTTT. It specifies CASSPGQLLGELFF.

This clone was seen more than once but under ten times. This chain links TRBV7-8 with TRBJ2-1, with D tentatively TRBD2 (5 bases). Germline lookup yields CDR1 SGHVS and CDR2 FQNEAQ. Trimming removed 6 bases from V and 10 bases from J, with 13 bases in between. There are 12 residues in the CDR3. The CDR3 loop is CASSSRAVEQFF. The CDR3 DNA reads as TGTGCCAGCAGTTCGAGGGCAGTAGAGCAGTTCTTC. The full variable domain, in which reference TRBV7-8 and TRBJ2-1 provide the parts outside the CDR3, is GAGVSQSPRYKVAKRGQDVALRCDPISGHVSLFWYQQALGQGPEFLTYFQNEAQLDKSGLPSDRFFAERPEGSVSTLKIQRTQQEDSAVYLCASSSRAVEQFFGPGTRLTVL.

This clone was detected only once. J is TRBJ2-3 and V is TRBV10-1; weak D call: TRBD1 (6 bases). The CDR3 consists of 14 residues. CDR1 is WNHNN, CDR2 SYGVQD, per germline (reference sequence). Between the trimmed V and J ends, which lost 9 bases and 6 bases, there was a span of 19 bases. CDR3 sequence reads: CARPTGKEADTQYF. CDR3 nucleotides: TGCGCCAGGCCAACAGGGAAGGAAGCTGATACGCAGTATTTT.

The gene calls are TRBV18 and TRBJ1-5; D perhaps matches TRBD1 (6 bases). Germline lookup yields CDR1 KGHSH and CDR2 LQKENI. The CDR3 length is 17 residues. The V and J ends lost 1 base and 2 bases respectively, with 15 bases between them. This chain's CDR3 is CASSPLRVSGGNQPQHF. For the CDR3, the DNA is TGTGCCAGCTCACCACTTAGAGTTTCAGGGGGCAATCAGCCCCAGCATTTT.

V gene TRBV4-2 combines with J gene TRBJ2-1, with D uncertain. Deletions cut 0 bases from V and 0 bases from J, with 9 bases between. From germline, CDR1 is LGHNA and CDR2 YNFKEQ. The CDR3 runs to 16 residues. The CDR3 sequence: CASSQELSSSYNEQFF. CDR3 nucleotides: TGTGCCAGCAGCCAAGAACTATCGAGCTCCTACAATGAGCAGTTCTTC.

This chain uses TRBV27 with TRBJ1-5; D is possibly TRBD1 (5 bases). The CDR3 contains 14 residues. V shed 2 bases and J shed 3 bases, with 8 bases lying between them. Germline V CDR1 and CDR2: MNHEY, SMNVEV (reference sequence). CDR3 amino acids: CASSLQGDNQPQHF. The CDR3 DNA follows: TGTGCCAGCAGTTTACAGGGAGACAATCAGCCCCAGCATTTT.

The CDR3 nucleotides are TGTGCCAGCAGCTTGGGCCTACAGGGGCCTGAAGCTTTCTTT. This codes for CASSLGLQGPEAFF. The rearrangement uses TRBV11-2 and TRBJ1-1, with 7 bases identical to TRBD1. V lost 3 bases, J lost 6 bases, and 7 bases stayed unmatched. The CDR3 is made up of 14 amino acids. Germline V gene sequence: CDR1 SGHAT, CDR2 FQNNGV.

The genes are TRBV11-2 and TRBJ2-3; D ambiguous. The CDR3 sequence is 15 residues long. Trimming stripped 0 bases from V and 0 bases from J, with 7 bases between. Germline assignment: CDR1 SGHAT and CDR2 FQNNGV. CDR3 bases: TGTGCCAGCAGCTTAGATCGAGTGAGCACAGATACGCAGTATTTT. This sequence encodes CASSLDRVSTDTQYF.

The CDR3 spells CASSPGVLEFTDTQYF. CDR3 bases: TGTGCCAGCTCACCAGGGGTTTTGGAATTCACAGATACGCAGTATTTT. The rearrangement links TRBV18 to TRBJ2-3; D gene ambiguous. The CDR3 runs 16 residues. CDR1 and CDR2 from the germline V gene are KGHSH and LQKENI. V lost 2 bases and J lost 2, with 14 bases in between.